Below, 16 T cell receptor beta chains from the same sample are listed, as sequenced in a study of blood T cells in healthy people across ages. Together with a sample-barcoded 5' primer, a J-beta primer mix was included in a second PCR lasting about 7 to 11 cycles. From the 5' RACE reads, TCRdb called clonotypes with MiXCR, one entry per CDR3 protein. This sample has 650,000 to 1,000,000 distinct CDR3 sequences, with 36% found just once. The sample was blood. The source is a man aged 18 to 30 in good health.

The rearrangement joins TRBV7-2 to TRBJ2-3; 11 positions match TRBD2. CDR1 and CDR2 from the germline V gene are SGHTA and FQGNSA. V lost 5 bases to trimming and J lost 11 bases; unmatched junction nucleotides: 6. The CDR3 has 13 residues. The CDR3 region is CASSTLAGAVQYF. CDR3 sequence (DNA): TGTGCCAGCAGCACACTAGCGGGGGCGGTGCAGTATTTT.

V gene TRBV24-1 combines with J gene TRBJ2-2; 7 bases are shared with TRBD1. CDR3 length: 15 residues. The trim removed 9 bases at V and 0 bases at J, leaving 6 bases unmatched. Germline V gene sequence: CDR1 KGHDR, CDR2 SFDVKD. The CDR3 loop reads CATSRQGANTGELFF. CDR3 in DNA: TGTGCCACCTCTAGACAGGGTGCGAACACCGGGGAGCTGTTTTTT.

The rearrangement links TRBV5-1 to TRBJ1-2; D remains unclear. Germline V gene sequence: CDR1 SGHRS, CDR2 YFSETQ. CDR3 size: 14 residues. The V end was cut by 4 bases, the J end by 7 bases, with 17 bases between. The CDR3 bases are TGCGCCAGCAGCCCGTGGACGGTCGGCGGTGGCTACACCTTC. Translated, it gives CASSPWTVGGGYTF.

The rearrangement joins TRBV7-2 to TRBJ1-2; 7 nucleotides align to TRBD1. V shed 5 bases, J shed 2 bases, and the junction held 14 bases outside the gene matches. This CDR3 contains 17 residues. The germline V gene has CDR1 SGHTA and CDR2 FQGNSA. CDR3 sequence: CASSLQGGAGVNYGYTF. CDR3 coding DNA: TGTGCCAGCAGCCTCCAGGGGGGAGCCGGGGTCAACTATGGCTACACCTTC. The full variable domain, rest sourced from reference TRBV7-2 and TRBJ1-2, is GAGVSQSPSNKVTEKGKDVELRCDPISGHTALYWYRQSLGQGLEFLIYFQGNSAPDKSGLPSDRFSAERTGGSVSTLTIQRTQQEDSAVYLCASSLQGGAGVNYGYTFGSGTRLTVV.

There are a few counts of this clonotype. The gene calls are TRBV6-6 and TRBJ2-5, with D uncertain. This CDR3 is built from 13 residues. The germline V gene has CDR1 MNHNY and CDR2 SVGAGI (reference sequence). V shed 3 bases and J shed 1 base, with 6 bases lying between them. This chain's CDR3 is CASSYWVQETQYF. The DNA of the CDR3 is TGTGCCAGCAGTTATTGGGTCCAAGAGACCCAGTACTTC.

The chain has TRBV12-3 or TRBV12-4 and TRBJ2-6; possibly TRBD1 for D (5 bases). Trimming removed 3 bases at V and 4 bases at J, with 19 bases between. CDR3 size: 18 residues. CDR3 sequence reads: CASSLVPPGRTGANVLTF. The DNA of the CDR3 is TGTGCCAGCAGTTTGGTCCCTCCAGGGCGGACGGGGGCCAACGTCCTGACTTTC.

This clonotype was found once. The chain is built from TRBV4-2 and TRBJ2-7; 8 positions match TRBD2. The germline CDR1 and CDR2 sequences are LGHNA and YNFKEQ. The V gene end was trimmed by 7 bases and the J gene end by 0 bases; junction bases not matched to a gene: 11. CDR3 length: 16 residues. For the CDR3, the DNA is TGTGCCAGCAACCATGGGGTAGCGGGGAGCTCCTACGAGCAGTACTTC. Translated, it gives CASNHGVAGSSYEQYF.

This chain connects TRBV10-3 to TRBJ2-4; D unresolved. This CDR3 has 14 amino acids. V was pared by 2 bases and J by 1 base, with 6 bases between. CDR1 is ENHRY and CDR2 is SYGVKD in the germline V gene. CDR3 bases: TGTGCCATCAGTGAGGCCGGGGCCAAAAACATTCAGTACTTC. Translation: CAISEAGAKNIQYF.

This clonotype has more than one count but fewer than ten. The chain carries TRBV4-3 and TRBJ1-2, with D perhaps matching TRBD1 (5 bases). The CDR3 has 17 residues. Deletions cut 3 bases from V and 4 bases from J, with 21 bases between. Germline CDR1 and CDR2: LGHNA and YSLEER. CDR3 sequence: CASSQFGSGGASYGYTF. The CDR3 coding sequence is TGCGCCAGCAGCCAGTTCGGATCGGGCGGGGCTAGCTATGGCTACACCTTC.

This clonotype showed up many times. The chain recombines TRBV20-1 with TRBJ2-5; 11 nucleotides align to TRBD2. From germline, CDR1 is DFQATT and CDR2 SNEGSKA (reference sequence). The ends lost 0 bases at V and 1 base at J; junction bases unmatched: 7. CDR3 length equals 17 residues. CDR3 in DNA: TGCAGTGCTAGAGATGCTAGCGGGGGGTCCTCCCAAGAGACCCAGTACTTC. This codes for CSARDASGGSSQETQYF.

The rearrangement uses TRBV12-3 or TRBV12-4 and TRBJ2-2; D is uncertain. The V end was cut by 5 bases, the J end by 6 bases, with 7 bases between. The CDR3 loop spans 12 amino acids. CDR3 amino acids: CASSLKAGELFF. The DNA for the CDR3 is TGTGCCAGCAGTCTCAAGGCCGGGGAGCTGTTTTTT.

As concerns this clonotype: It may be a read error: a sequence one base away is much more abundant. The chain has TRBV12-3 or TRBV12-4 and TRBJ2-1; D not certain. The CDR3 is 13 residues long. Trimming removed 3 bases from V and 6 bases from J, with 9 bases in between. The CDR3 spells CASSLNGSNEQFF. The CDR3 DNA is TGTGCCAGCAGTTTGAATGGTTCCAATGAGCAGTTCTTC.

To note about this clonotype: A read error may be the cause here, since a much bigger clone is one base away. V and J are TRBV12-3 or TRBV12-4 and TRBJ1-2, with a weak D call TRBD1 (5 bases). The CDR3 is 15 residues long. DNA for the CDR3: TGTACCAGCAGTCGGTTGGTGCGGGGGGACTATGGCTACACCTTC. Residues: CTSSRLVRGDYGYTF.

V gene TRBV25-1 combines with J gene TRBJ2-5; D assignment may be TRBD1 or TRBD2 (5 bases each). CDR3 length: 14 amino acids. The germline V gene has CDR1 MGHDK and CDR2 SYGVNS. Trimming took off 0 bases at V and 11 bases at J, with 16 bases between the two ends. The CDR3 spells CASSEYGAINEQYF. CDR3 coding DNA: TGTGCCAGCAGTGAATACGGGGCGATCAATGAGCAGTACTTC.

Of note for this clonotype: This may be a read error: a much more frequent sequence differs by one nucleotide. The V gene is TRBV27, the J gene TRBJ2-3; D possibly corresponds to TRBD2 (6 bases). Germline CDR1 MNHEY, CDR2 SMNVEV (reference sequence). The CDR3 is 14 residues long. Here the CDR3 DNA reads TGTGCCAGCGGTTTTGCGGGGTTGGCAGATACGCAGTATTTT. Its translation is CASGFAGLADTQYF.

The CDR3 sequence: CASSGPGQGFDEQYF. CDR3 in DNA: TGTGCCAGCAGCGGCCCGGGACAGGGTTTCGACGAGCAGTACTTC. This sequence joins TRBV12-3 or TRBV12-4 and TRBJ2-7; 9 nucleotides match TRBD1. The CDR3 runs 15 residues. With V trimmed by 6 bases and J by 5 bases, 11 bases remained unmatched.